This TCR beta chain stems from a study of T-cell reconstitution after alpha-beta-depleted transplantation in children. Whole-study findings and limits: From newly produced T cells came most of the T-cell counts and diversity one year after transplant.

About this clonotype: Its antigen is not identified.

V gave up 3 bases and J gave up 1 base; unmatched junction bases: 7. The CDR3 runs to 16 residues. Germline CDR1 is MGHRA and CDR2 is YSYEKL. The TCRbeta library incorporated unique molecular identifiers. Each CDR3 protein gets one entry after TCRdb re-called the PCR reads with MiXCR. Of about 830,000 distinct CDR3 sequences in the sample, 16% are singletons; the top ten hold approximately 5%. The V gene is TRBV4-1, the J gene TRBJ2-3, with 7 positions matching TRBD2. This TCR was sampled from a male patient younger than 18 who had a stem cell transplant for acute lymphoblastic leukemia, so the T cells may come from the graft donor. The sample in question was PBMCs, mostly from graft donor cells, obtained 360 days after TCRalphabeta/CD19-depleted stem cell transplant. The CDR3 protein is CASSHIIREGTDTQYF. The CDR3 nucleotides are TGCGCCAGCAGCCACATTATCCGGGAGGGCACAGATACGCAGTATTTT.